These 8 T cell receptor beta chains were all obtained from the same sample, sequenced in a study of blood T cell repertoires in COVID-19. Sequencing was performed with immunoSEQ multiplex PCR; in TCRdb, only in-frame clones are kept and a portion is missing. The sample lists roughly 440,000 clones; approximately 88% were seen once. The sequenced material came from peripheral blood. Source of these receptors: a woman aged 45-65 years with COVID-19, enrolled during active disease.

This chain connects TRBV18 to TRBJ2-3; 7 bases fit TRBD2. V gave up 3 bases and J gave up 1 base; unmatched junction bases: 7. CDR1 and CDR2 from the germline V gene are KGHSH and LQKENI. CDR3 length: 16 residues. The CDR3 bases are TGTGCCAGCTCACCCCCAGCGGGGTTCGGCACAGATACGCAGTATTTT. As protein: CASSPPAGFGTDTQYF.

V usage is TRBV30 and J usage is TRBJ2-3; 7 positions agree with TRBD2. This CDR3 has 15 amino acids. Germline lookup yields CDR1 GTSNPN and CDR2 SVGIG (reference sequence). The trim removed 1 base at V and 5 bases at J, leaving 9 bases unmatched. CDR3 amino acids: CAWSAGVTGGDTQYF. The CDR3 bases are TGTGCCTGGAGTGCGGGGGTTACGGGAGGAGATACGCAGTATTTT.

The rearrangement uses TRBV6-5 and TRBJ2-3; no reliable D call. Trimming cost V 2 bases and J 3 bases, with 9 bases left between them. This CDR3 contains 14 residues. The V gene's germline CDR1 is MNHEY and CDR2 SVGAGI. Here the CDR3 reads CASSYGGETDTQYF. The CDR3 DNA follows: TGTGCCAGCAGTTACGGTGGTGAGACAGATACGCAGTATTTT.

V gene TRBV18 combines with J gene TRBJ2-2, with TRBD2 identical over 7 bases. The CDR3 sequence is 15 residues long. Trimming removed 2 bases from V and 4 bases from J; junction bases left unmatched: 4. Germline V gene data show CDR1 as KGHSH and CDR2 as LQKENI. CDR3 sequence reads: CASSPRRGSTGELFF. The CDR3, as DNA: TGTGCCAGCTCACCAAGGCGGGGGAGCACCGGGGAGCTGTTTTTT.

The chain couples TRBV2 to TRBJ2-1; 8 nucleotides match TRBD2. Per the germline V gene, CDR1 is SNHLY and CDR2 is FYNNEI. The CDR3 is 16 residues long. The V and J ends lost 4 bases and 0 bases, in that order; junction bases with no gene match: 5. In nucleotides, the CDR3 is TGTGCCAGCAGTGCGAAAGCGGGGGTCTCCTACAATGAGCAGTTCTTC. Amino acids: CASSAKAGVSYNEQFF.

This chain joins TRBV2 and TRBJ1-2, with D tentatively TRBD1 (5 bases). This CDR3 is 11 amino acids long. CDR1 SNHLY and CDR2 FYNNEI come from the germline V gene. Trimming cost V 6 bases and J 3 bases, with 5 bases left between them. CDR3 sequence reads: CASRGHYGYTF. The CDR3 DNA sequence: TGTGCCAGCAGGGGGCACTATGGCTACACCTTC.

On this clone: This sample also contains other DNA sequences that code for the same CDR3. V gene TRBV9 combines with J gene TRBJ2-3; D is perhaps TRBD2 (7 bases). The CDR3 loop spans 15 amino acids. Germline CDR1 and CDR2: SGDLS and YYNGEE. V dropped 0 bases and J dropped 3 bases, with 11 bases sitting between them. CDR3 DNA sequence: TGTGCCAGCAGCGTAGGTGGGGGGGCAACAGATACGCAGTATTTT. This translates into CASSVGGGATDTQYF.

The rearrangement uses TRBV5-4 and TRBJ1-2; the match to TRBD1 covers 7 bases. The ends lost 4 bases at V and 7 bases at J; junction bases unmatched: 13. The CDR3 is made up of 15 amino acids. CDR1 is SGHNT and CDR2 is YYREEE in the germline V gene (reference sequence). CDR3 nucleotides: TGTGCCAGCAGCCCTCAGTGGGACAGCCTCTTTGGCTACACCTTC. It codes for CASSPQWDSLFGYTF.